Here is one TCR beta chain with its context. Its antigen is currently unknown. Different DNA sequences within this sample yield the same CDR3. Every contributor of samples was a Caucasian grown-up residing in Nashville, Tennessee. This specimen belongs to a study of shared clonotypes between healthy human individuals. Study information: Each donor's CD4 naive and CD4 memory cells filled three plates apiece, CD8 naive two, and CD8 memory one. Study observations and caveats: In a handful of donors, about 5% of naive CD4 clonotypes appeared in common. Richness estimates generally favored naive over memory subsets.

The protocol was immunoSEQ multiplex PCR, while the TCRdb copy is restricted to in-frame clones and leaves out a portion. The profile shows about a million clones, around three quarters of them singletons. V was shortened by 0 bases and J by 5 bases, with 8 bases between the two germline ends. The CDR3 spans 13 residues. Germline CDR1 reads SGHNT; CDR2 reads YYREEE (reference sequence). The TCR was taken from a man younger than 35 in good health. Some clones in this sample may be carry-over from other donors' samples. The sample comprised memory CD4+ T cells from PBMCs. Subset of the sample: CD45RA-negative fraction. The gene calls are TRBV5-4 and TRBJ1-1, with D perhaps TRBD1 (5 bases). The CDR3 protein is CASSLAGRTEAFF. In DNA, the CDR3 is TGTGCCAGCAGCTTGGCAGGGCGGACTGAAGCTTTCTTT.